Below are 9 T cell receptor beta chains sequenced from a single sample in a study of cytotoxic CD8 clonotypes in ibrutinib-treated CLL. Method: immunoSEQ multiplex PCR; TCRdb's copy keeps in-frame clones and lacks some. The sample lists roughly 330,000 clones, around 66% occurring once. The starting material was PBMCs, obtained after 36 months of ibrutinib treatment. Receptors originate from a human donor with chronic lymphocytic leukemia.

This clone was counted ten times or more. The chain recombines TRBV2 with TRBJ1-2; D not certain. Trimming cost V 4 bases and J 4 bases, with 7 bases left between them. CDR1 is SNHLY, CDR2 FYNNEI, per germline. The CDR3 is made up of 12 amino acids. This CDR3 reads CASSAQAYGYTF. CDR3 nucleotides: TGTGCCAGCAGTGCACAAGCCTATGGCTACACCTTC.

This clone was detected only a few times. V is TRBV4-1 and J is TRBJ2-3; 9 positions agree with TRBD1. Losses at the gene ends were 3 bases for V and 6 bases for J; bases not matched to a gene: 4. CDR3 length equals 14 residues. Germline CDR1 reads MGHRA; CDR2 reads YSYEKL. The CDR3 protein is CASSQGTGPDTQYF. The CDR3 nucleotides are TGCGCCAGCAGCCAGGGGACAGGGCCCGATACGCAGTATTTT.

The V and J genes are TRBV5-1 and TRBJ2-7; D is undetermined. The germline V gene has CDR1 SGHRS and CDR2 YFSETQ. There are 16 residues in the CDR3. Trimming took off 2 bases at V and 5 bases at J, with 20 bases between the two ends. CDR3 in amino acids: CASSFSARRQTHEQYF. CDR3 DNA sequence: TGCGCCAGCAGCTTCTCCGCACGCCGTCAAACTCACGAGCAGTACTTC.

This chain's CDR3 is CASTPGVPLNTIYF. The CDR3 nucleotides read TGTGCCAGCACCCCAGGGGTCCCACTCAACACCATATATTTT. This chain uses TRBV9 with TRBJ1-3, with D maybe TRBD1 (6 bases). V lost 6 bases, J lost 7 bases, and 17 bases lay in between. CDR3 length: 14 residues. CDR1 and CDR2 from the germline V gene are SGDLS and YYNGEE.

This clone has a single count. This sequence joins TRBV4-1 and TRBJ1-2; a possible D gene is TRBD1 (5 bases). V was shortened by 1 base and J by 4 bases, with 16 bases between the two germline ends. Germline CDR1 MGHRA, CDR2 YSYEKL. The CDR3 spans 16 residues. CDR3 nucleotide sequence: TGCGCCAGCAGCCAAGTGGGGAGAGGGAGGGGCTATGGCTACACCTTC. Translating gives CASSQVGRGRGYGYTF.

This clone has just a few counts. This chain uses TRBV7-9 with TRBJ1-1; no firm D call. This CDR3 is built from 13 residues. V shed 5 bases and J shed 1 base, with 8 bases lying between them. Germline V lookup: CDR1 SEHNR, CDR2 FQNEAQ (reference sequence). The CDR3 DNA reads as TGTGCCAGCAGCACCGTTAGGAACACTGAAGCTTTCTTT. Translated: CASSTVRNTEAFF. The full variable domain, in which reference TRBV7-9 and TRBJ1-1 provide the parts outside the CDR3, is DTGVSQNPRHKITKRGQNVTFRCDPISEHNRLYWYRQTLGQGPEFLTYFQNEAQLEKSRLLSDRFSAERPKGSFSTLEIQRTEQGDSAMYLCASSTVRNTEAFFGQGTRLTVV.

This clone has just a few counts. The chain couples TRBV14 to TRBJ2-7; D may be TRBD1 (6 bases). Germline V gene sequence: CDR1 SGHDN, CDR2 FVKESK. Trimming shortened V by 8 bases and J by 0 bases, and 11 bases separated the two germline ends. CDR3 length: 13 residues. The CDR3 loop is CASGMGASYEQYF. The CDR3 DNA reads TGTGCCAGCGGGATGGGGGCCTCCTACGAGCAGTACTTC.

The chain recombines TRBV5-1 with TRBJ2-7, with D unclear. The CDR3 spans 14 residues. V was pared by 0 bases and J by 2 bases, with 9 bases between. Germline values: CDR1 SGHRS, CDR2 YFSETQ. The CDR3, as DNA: TGCGCCAGCAGCTTGGGGAGCCCTACCTACGAGCAGTACTTC. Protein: CASSLGSPTYEQYF.

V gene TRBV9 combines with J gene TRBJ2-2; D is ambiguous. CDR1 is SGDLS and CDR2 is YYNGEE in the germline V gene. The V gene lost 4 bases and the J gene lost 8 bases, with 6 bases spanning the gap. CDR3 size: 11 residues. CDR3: CASSFQGELFF. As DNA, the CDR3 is TGTGCCAGCAGCTTTCAGGGGGAGCTGTTTTTT.